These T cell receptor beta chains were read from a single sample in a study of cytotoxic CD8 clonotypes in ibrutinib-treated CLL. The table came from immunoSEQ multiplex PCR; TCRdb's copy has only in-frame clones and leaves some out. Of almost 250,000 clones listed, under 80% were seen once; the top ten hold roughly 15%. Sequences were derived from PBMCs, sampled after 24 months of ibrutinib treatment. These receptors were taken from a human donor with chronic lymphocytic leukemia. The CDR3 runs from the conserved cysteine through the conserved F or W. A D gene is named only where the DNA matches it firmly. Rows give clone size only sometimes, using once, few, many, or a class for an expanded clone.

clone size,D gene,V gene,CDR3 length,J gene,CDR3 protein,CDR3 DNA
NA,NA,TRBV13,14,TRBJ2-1,CASSPWTVLNEQFF,TGTGCCAGCAGCCCTTGGACAGTCCTCAATGAGCAGTTCTTC
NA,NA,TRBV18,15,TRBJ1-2,CASSPQSEVNYGYTF,TGTGCCAGCTCACCTCAGTCAGAAGTTAACTATGGCTACACCTTC
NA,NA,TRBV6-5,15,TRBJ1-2,CASSYSGDLAYGYTF,TGTGCCAGCAGTTACTCTGGGGATTTGGCCTATGGCTACACCTTC
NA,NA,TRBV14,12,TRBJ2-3,CASSQATDTQYF,TGTGCCAGCAGCCAAGCCACAGATACGCAGTATTTT
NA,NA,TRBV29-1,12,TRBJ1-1,CSVNYLNTEAFF,TGCAGCGTTAACTACTTGAACACTGAAGCTTTCTTT
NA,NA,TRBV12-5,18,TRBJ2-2,CASGLILGLRTNTGELFF,TGTGCTAGTGGTTTGATCTTGGGACTCCGGACGAACACCGGGGAGCTGTTTTTT
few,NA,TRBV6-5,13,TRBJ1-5,CASSYSRGQPQHF,TGTGCCAGCAGTTACTCGCGGGGACAGCCCCAGCATTTT
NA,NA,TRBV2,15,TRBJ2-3,CASVYGGASTDTQYF,TGTGCCAGCGTTTATGGCGGGGCTAGCACAGATACGCAGTATTTT
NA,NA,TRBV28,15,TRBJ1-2,CASSPPSTAIYGYTF,TGTGCCAGCAGTCCCCCATCCACAGCCATCTATGGCTACACCTTC
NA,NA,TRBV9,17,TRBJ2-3,CASSVPRSAPSTDTQYF,TGTGCCAGCAGCGTACCCCGGTCGGCTCCTAGCACAGATACGCAGTATTTT
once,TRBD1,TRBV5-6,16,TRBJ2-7,CASSFLRRTGFGEQYF,TGTGCCAGCAGCTTCTTGAGGAGGACAGGGTTCGGGGAGCAGTACTTC
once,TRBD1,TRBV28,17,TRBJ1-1,CASSSPGQGAFPGTAFF,TGTGCCAGCAGTTCACCGGGACAGGGGGCTTTCCCGGGGACAGCTTTCTTT
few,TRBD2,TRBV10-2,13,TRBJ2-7,CASSKAGVYEQYF,TGCGCCAGCAGCAAAGCGGGAGTATACGAGCAGTACTTC
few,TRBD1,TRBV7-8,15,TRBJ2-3,CASPSGTGVTDTQYF,TGTGCCAGTCCCTCCGGGACAGGCGTCACAGATACGCAGTATTTT
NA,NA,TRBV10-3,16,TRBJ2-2,CATVSSSSANTGELFF,TGTGCCACGGTGTCCTCGTCAAGCGCGAACACCGGGGAGCTGTTTTTT
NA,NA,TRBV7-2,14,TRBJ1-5,CASSPVSVNQPQHF,TGTGCCAGCAGCCCGGTATCCGTCAATCAGCCCCAGCATTTT
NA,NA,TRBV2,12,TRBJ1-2,CASSEELYGYTF,TGTGCCAGCAGTGAGGAACTCTATGGCTACACCTTC
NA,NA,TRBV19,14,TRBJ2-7,CASSLGQGNGEQYF,TGTGCCAGTAGTTTAGGCCAGGGGAACGGCGAGCAGTACTTC
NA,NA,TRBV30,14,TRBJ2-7,CAWNLGLLSYEQYF,TGTGCCTGGAATCTTGGGCTCTTGTCCTACGAGCAGTACTTC
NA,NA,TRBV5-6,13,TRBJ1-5,CASSLKVNQPQHF,TGTGCCAGCAGCCTAAAGGTTAATCAGCCCCAGCATTTT
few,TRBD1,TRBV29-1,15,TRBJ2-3,CSVGQGASEADTQYF,TGCAGCGTTGGGCAGGGGGCCTCGGAGGCAGATACGCAGTATTTT
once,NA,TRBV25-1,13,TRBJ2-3,CASSDTRRNTQYF,TGTGCCAGCAGTGACACCCGACGAAATACGCAGTATTTT
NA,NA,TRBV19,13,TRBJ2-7,CASSNRKNGEQYF,TGTGCCAGTAGTAACCGAAAGAACGGCGAGCAGTACTTC
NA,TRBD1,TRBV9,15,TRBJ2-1,CASSPTGAAYNEQFF,TGTGCCAGCAGCCCAACAGGGGCGGCCTACAATGAGCAGTTCTTC
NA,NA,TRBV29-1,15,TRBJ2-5,CSVERGYGGVETQYF,TGCAGCGTTGAAAGGGGATACGGGGGAGTAGAGACCCAGTACTTC
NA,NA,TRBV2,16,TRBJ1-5,CASSGVLGGDNQPQHF,TGTGCCAGCAGTGGGGTACTCGGTGGGGACAATCAGCCCCAGCATTTT
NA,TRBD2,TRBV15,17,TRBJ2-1,CATSREGGRGVFDEQFF,TGTGCCACCAGCAGAGAGGGCGGGAGAGGCGTTTTCGATGAGCAGTTCTTC
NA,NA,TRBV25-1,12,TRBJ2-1,CASRTGYNEQFF,TGTGCCAGCAGAACAGGATACAATGAGCAGTTCTTC
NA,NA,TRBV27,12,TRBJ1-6,CASSLTHSPLHF,TGTGCCAGCAGTTTGACACATTCACCCCTCCACTTT
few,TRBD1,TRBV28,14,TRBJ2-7,CASSSPGQSYEQYF,TGTGCCAGCAGTTCTCCGGGACAGTCCTACGAGCAGTACTTC
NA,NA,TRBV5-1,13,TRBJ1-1,CASSSLGQSEAFF,TGCGCCAGCAGCTCACTAGGACAGTCTGAAGCTTTCTTT
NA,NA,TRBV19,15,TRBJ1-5,CASSMSGGIGQPQHF,TGTGCCAGTAGTATGTCTGGGGGGATAGGTCAGCCCCAGCATTTT